The clone carrying this T cell receptor beta chain was seen repeatedly, ten times or more. Its antigen is unknown. TCRdb re-derived calls from the 5' RACE reads in MiXCR, one entry per CDR3 protein. The table records some 150,000 distinct CDR3 sequences, 6.6% of them present only once. The data were taken from a study of T cells after yellow fever vaccination. For the study at large: Fractions of limited cellularity were prepared by means of SMART-Seq v4 Ultra Low Input. Study outcomes and limitations: Booster samples showed a return of most primary-vaccination clones (about 96% CD4, about 87% CD8). By day 5 rather than day 15, the secondary response had peaked, though it was weaker.

V was cut by 0 bases and J by 9 bases, with 18 bases left in between. The CDR3 covers 16 residues. The rearrangement links TRBV12-3 or TRBV12-4 to TRBJ2-1; possibly TRBD2 for D (5 bases). The specimen comprised CD4+ T cells sorted from PBMCs, sampled 10 days after the yellow fever booster vaccination. This TCR derives from a man under 40 who received the YFV17D yellow fever vaccine. CDR3 nucleotides: TGTGCCAGCAGTTTAGCGGGAGCTCAACCTGTGGGTGAGCAGTTCTTC. Its translation: CASSLAGAQPVGEQFF.